This entry concerns a single T cell receptor (beta chain). Its antigen is unidentified. This record comes from a study of cytomegalovirus exposure and HLA in healthy donors. Study information: A previous analysis identified 100 million or so unique TCR beta sequences derived from 180 million or so T cells.

The PCR had 60 Vbeta and 13 Jbeta primers. Clones were sequenced by immunoSEQ multiplex PCR, and TCRdb holds only the in-frame ones, with some missing. The sample has approximately 150,000 clones; 77% are singletons. The CDR3 is made up of 12 amino acids. V was shortened by 6 bases and J by 5 bases, with 11 bases between the two germline ends. CDR1 and CDR2 from the germline V gene are SGHDT and YYEEEE. Whole-study findings and limits: Rare sequences made up most TCRs, while some public TCRs were found in many donors. When a later analysis was performed, an Asian-associated ancestry cluster reportedly had fewer N-insertions than the approximately 700-donor mean. DRB1 showed the most TCR associations and HLA-C the fewest in a later analysis, as rates varied by HLA locus.

Sequencing was done on a sample of PBMCs. V and J are TRBV5-6 and TRBJ2-5; D not certain. This TCR came from a woman in her thirties in good health and CMV-seronegative. CDR3 nucleotide sequence: TGTGCCAGCACCCGCGGTGGGGAGACCCAGTACTTC. Amino acid sequence: CASTRGGETQYF. Together with reference TRBV5-6 and TRBJ2-5, the CDR3 gives the full variable domain: DAGVTQSPTHLIKTRGQQVTLRCSPKSGHDTVSWYQQALGQGPQFIFQYYEEEERQRGNFPDRFSGHQFPNYSSELNVNALLLGDSALYLCASTRGGETQYFGPGTRLLVL.